This is a list of T cell receptor beta chains from one sample in a study of technical replicates of blood from several donors. Some clones are missing from TCRdb's copy, which holds only in-frame ones; the method was immunoSEQ multiplex PCR. Counted here are some 93,000 clones, about 95% occurring once; the ten biggest clones make up 0.2% to 0.3%. The sequenced sample was T cells isolated from PBMCs. Receptor source: a human donor in good health. The CDR3 runs from the conserved cysteine through the conserved F or W. A D gene is named only where the DNA matches it firmly. Clone size, where shown, is once, few, many, or a class for clones that have expanded.

d_gene | j_gene | v_gene | abundance | CDR3aa | CDR3nt
- | TRBJ2-1 | TRBV5-1 | - | CASSLTGDAEQFF | TGCGCCAGCAGCTTGACAGGAGACGCTGAGCAGTTCTTC
TRBD1 | TRBJ1-5 | TRBV6-5 | - | CASRSQTGGNQPQHF | TGTGCCAGCAGGTCACAAACAGGGGGCAATCAGCCCCAGCATTTT
- | TRBJ2-1 | TRBV19 | - | CASSVSRLYHEQFF | TGTGCCAGTAGTGTTTCGCGGTTGTACCATGAGCAGTTCTTC
- | TRBJ2-7 | TRBV7-7 | - | CASSPGLNSYEQYF | TGTGCCAGCAGCCCGGGACTTAACTCCTACGAGCAGTACTTC
TRBD1 | TRBJ1-6 | TRBV7-9 | - | CASRSRDSIDSPLHF | TGTGCCAGCAGATCCCGGGACAGCATTGATTCACCCCTCCACTTT
- | TRBJ1-1 | TRBV5-1 | - | CASSLFGGSNTEAFF | TGCGCCAGCAGCTTGTTCGGCGGGAGTAACACTGAAGCTTTCTTT
- | TRBJ2-6 | TRBV5-1 | - | CASMGDRGSGANVLTF | TGCGCCAGCATGGGCGATCGCGGGTCCGGGGCCAACGTCCTGACTTTC
- | TRBJ2-5 | TRBV2 | once | CASPTGAGAKETQYF | TGTGCCAGCCCCACGGGGGCGGGAGCTAAAGAGACCCAGTACTTC
TRBD1 | TRBJ2-1 | TRBV19 | - | CASTPRTGSDYNEQFF | TGTGCCAGTACTCCCCGGACAGGGTCCGATTACAATGAGCAGTTCTTC
TRBD1 | TRBJ2-5 | TRBV2 | - | CASSEDRGETQYF | TGTGCCAGCAGTGAAGACAGGGGAGAGACCCAGTACTTC
TRBD1 | TRBJ2-3 | TRBV9 | once | CASSEGTGPTDTQYF | TGTGCCAGCAGCGAGGGGACAGGGCCCACAGATACGCAGTATTTT
- | TRBJ1-1 | TRBV5-4 | - | CASSSPGTPEAFF | TGTGCCAGCAGCTCCCCGGGGACACCCGAAGCTTTCTTT
TRBD1 | TRBJ1-5 | TRBV5-1 | - | CASSPNTGGDQPQHF | TGCGCCAGCAGTCCCAATACAGGGGGGGATCAGCCCCAGCATTTT
TRBD2 | TRBJ2-1 | TRBV27 | - | CASSLGTSGNNEQFF | TGTGCCAGCAGTTTAGGGACTAGCGGGAACAATGAGCAGTTCTTC
- | TRBJ1-1 | TRBV11-3 | once | CASKPMIGGRGRNTEAFF | TGTGCCAGCAAACCCATGATCGGGGGGCGAGGGAGGAACACTGAAGCTTTCTTT
TRBD1 | TRBJ2-7 | TRBV6-5 | once | CASSRTGSTYEQYF | TGTGCCAGCAGCCGGACAGGGAGTACCTACGAGCAGTACTTC
- | TRBJ2-2 | TRBV5-1 | - | CASSPKTGLTGELFF | TGCGCCAGCAGCCCAAAGACTGGACTCACCGGGGAGCTGTTTTTT
- | TRBJ2-5 | TRBV7-7 | - | CASSLGPRGSQETQYF | TGTGCCAGCAGCTTAGGCCCCCGAGGGAGCCAAGAGACCCAGTACTTC
- | TRBJ2-1 | TRBV14 | - | CASSPWSMVNEQFF | TGTGCCAGCAGCCCATGGAGTATGGTCAATGAGCAGTTCTTC
TRBD1 | TRBJ1-6 | TRBV10-1 | - | CASSAGQSNSPLHF | TGCGCCAGCAGTGCGGGACAGTCAAATTCACCCCTCCACTTT
- | TRBJ2-6 | TRBV7-9 | - | CASSKSGQSRANVLTF | TGTGCCAGCAGCAAATCGGGACAAAGTCGGGCCAACGTCCTGACTTTC
TRBD1 | TRBJ1-5 | TRBV23-1 | once | CATRRGDRATRPQHF | TGCGCCACCCGACGGGGGGACAGGGCTACGCGGCCCCAGCATTTT
TRBD1 | TRBJ1-5 | TRBV28 | - | CASRGQGWNQPQHF | TGTGCCAGCAGGGGACAGGGCTGGAATCAGCCCCAGCATTTT
TRBD1 | TRBJ1-2 | TRBV2 | - | CASSPIRDRANYGYTF | TGTGCCAGCAGTCCGATACGGGACAGAGCTAACTATGGCTACACCTTC
- | TRBJ2-7 | TRBV5-6 | - | CASSHSYEQYF | TGTGCCAGCAGCCATTCCTACGAGCAGTACTTC